This note documents a single T cell receptor (beta chain) sequence. Antigen specificity is unknown. This CDR3 spans 15 amino acids. The V gene's germline CDR1 is SGHTA and CDR2 FQGNSA. The V end lost 0 bases, the J end lost 11 bases, and 17 bases lay between the germline ends. This record comes from a study of blood T cells in healthy people across ages. Each sample yielded at least 6 million isolated PBMCs. Study observations and caveats: The study could not conclusively compare naive and antigen-experienced cells, given its unsorted PBMCs.

Primers used in a second PCR of roughly 7 to 12 cycles were a sample-barcoded 5' primer and a J-beta primer mix. TCRdb itself ran the 5' RACE reads through MiXCR, one entry per CDR3 protein. The sample records about 940,000 distinct CDR3 sequences, under 50% being singletons. The chain has TRBV7-2 and TRBJ1-5; D gene ambiguous. Sequenced material: blood. This sequence was found in a young man in good health. CDR3 bases: TGTGCCAGCAGCTTAGCGACGAACGCGGGTTCGTCCCAGCATTTT. This encodes CASSLATNAGSSQHF.